This T cell receptor beta chain was identified during a study of control samples from healthy donors and cancer patients. The germline V gene encodes CDR1 SGHVS and CDR2 FNYEAQ. The CDR3 extends over 12 amino acids. The V gene lost 1 base and the J gene lost 5 bases, with 5 bases spanning the gap. Method: immunoSEQ multiplex PCR; TCRdb's copy keeps in-frame clones and lacks some. This sample has 70,000 or so clones, with over 75% found just once. The receptor was isolated from a man aged 50 or older in good health. The sample consisted of blood. The rearrangement joins TRBV7-6 to TRBJ2-5, with D unresolved. For the CDR3, the DNA is TGTGCCAGCAGCTTAGTGGGGGAGACCCAGTACTTC. Amino acids: CASSLVGETQYF. Full variable domain (missing parts from reference TRBV7-6 and TRBJ2-5): GAGVSQSPRYKVTKRGQDVALRCDPISGHVSLYWYRQALGQGPEFLTYFNYEAQQDKSGLPNDRFSAERPEGSISTLTIQRTEQRDSAMYRCASSLVGETQYFGPGTRLLVL.